This T cell receptor beta chain emerged from a study of cytomegalovirus exposure and HLA in healthy donors. Overall study findings and caveats: No immune exposure information besides CMV serostatus was available. A list of approximately 160 TCR beta chains associated with cytomegalovirus was given.

Although they were nominally healthy when sampled, donors likely had unrecorded immune exposures. The PCR used 60 Vbeta and 13 Jbeta primers. Method: immunoSEQ multiplex PCR; TCRdb's copy keeps in-frame clones and lacks some. The sample has 150,000 or so clones; about 74% are singletons. The CDR3 sequence is 17 residues long. Trimming left V 3 bases short and J 4 bases short, with 19 bases between. The germline V gene encodes CDR1 KGHSH and CDR2 LQKENI. Regarding this clone: Its antigen remains unidentified.

This TCR came from a woman aged 40 to 55 in good health and CMV-seronegative. The chain carries TRBV18 and TRBJ1-5; possible D gene TRBD1, 6 bases. Sequences were obtained from PBMCs. CDR3 nucleotide sequence: TGTGCCAGCTCACCTTGGACAGAGCAACTGGGGAATCAGCCCCAGCATTTT. Translated: CASSPWTEQLGNQPQHF.